These 30 T cell receptor beta chains were sequenced from one sample in a study of type 1 regulatory T cells. No cognate antigen is known for these TCRs. TCRdb processed the reads anew with MiXCR; each CDR3 protein has one entry. This table holds tens of thousands of distinct CDR3 sequences, 12% found once. Input material: cultured non-Tr1 T cells, either the whole culture or a sorted T cell fraction (not recorded which). Every receptor here comes from a human donor in good health.

This clonotype was found a few times. The chain combines TRBV7-3 with TRBJ2-1, with TRBD2 matching over 9 bases. The CDR3 has 13 residues. The V segment lost 5 bases and the J segment 15 bases; nucleotides outside the gene matches: 11. The germline gives CDR1 SGHTA, CDR2 FQGTGA. Here the CDR3 reads CASSNPSGTKPFF. CDR3 sequence (DNA): TGTGCCAGCAGCAACCCTAGCGGGACCAAACCGTTCTTC.

The sample holds a few counts of this clonotype. The V gene is TRBV18, the J gene TRBJ2-2; tentative D call: TRBD2 (6 bases). Germline V gene lookup returns CDR1 KGHSH and CDR2 LQKENI. Trimming removed 4 bases from V and 2 bases from J, with 14 bases in between. This CDR3 is built from 16 residues. CDR3 residues: CASSLMGLRNTGELFF. The CDR3 DNA follows: TGTGCCAGCTCACTTATGGGACTCCGAAACACCGGGGAGCTGTTTTTT.

The chain joins TRBV5-1 to TRBJ2-3; a weak D match, TRBD2 (7 bases). The germline V and J ends were trimmed by 0 bases and 1 base, with 15 bases remaining between them. CDR1 SGHRS and CDR2 YFSETQ come from the germline V gene. The CDR3 spans 17 residues. In DNA form, the CDR3 reads TGCGCCAGCAGCTTGGCCCCCCGGGGGGCCGGCACAGATACGCAGTATTTT. This gives the protein CASSLAPRGAGTDTQYF.

The sample holds many counts of this clonotype. The V gene is TRBV7-9, the J gene TRBJ1-6; no clear D. The germline V gene has CDR1 SEHNR and CDR2 FQNEAQ (reference sequence). V lost 3 bases to trimming and J lost 5 bases, with 5 bases between them. The CDR3 sequence is 13 residues long. The CDR3, as DNA: TGTGCCAGCAGCTTGATTGATAATTCACCCCTCCACTTT. It translates to CASSLIDNSPLHF.

This clonotype came up many times. The CDR3 loop reads CASSERVSSPLHF. The CDR3 nucleotides are TGCGCCAGCAGCGAGCGTGTGTCCTCACCCCTCCACTTT. This chain joins TRBV5-1 and TRBJ1-6; D not certain. Trimming stripped 4 bases from V and 10 bases from J, with 12 bases between. CDR3 size: 13 residues. Germline V gives CDR1 SGHRS, CDR2 YFSETQ.

The V call is TRBV7-8, the J call TRBJ2-7; maybe TRBD2 (5 bases). Germline V gene data show CDR1 as SGHVS and CDR2 as FQNEAQ. This CDR3 has 14 residues. The V and J ends lost 1 base and 4 bases respectively, with 11 bases between them. The CDR3 DNA is TGTGCCAGCAGCTTAGGGCGGAGGAATTACGAGCAGTACTTC. This translates into CASSLGRRNYEQYF.

This chain joins TRBV6-1 and TRBJ2-7; weak D call: TRBD2 (5 bases). This CDR3 has 14 residues. Trimming cost V 4 bases and J 6 bases, with 16 bases left between them. CDR1 and CDR2 from the germline V gene are MNHNS and SASEGT. The CDR3 DNA follows: TGTGCCAGCAGTGTTGACTTCTCGGCGGGCGAGCAGTACTTC. Translating gives CASSVDFSAGEQYF.

The table lists this clonotype with a few counts. The chain is built from TRBV5-1 and TRBJ2-3; D call uncertain. CDR1 is SGHRS, CDR2 YFSETQ, per germline. Trimming left V 2 bases short and J 6 bases short, with 10 bases between. The length of the CDR3 is 13 residues. The CDR3: CASSFRPRDTQYF. The CDR3 region has the DNA TGCGCCAGCAGCTTCCGTCCTCGGGATACGCAGTATTTT.

The V and J genes are TRBV30 and TRBJ1-3; perhaps TRBD1 as D (5 bases). The germline V gene has CDR1 GTSNPN and CDR2 SVGIG (reference sequence). The CDR3 is 13 amino acids. V dropped 8 bases and J dropped 1 base, with 12 bases sitting between them. The CDR3 loop reads CAGYQGSGNTIYF. The CDR3 region has the DNA TGTGCCGGATACCAGGGTTCTGGAAACACCATATATTTT.

In its sample, this clonotype was seen a few times. The genes are TRBV5-1 and TRBJ2-5; D tentatively reads TRBD1 or TRBD2 (5 bases each). Trimming removed 1 base at V and 5 bases at J, with 15 bases between. CDR3 length: 15 residues. Germline V lookup: CDR1 SGHRS, CDR2 YFSETQ. The CDR3 is CASSLSGTPEETQYF. The CDR3 DNA sequence: TGCGCCAGCAGCTTGTCCGGGACCCCCGAGGAGACCCAGTACTTC. Together with reference TRBV5-1 and TRBJ2-5, the CDR3 gives the full variable domain: KAGVTQTPRYLIKTRGQQVTLSCSPISGHRSVSWYQQTPGQGLQFLFEYFSETQRNKGNFPGRFSGRQFSNSRSEMNVSTLELGDSALYLCASSLSGTPEETQYFGPGTRLLVL.

In its sample, this clonotype was seen a few times. The chain links TRBV18 to TRBJ2-1; D is unclear. Trimming shortened V by 2 bases and J by 0 bases, and 8 bases separated the two germline ends. The germline V gene has CDR1 KGHSH and CDR2 LQKENI. The CDR3 contains 15 residues. The CDR3 spells CASSPNPNSYNEQFF. The CDR3 region has the DNA TGTGCCAGCTCACCAAATCCTAACTCCTACAATGAGCAGTTCTTC.

This clonotype was observed a few times. This chain uses TRBV30 with TRBJ2-5; D is possibly TRBD1 (6 bases). CDR3 length equals 13 residues. Trimming stripped 8 bases from V and 6 bases from J, with 19 bases between. The germline V gene has CDR1 GTSNPN and CDR2 SVGIG (reference sequence). The CDR3 loop is CARSQGLMKTQYF. In DNA form, the CDR3 reads TGTGCCCGAAGTCAGGGGCTTATGAAGACCCAGTACTTC.

The rearrangement joins TRBV29-1 to TRBJ1-5; D is unresolved. This CDR3 has 14 amino acids. Germline CDR1 is SQVTM and CDR2 is ANQGSEA. Trimming removed 4 bases from V and 3 bases from J, with 13 bases in between. CDR3 in DNA: TGCAGCGTTGCTAAGGACGGAGCCAATCAGCCCCAGCATTTT. It yields the protein CSVAKDGANQPQHF.

The V and J genes are TRBV7-2 and TRBJ2-1, with D unclear. The length of the CDR3 is 15 residues. Trimming shortened V by 1 base and J by 6 bases, and 13 bases separated the two germline ends. Germline V gives CDR1 SGHTA, CDR2 FQGNSA. The DNA for the CDR3 is TGTGCCAGCAGCTTAGGGCGCGGCGTCGGCAATGAGCAGTTCTTC. It is translated as CASSLGRGVGNEQFF.

The chain has TRBV5-1 and TRBJ2-1, with 10 bases that match TRBD1. The CDR3 spans 14 residues. CDR1 and CDR2 from the germline V gene are SGHRS and YFSETQ. Trimming took 2 bases from V and 10 from J; bases not matched to a gene: 6. This chain's CDR3 is CASSFDRGRHEQFF. CDR3 in DNA: TGCGCCAGCAGCTTTGACAGGGGGCGGCACGAGCAGTTCTTC.

V gene TRBV5-1 combines with J gene TRBJ2-3; TRBD2 matches 11 bases. The CDR3 loop spans 16 amino acids. Looked up from germline, CDR1 is SGHRS and CDR2 is YFSETQ. V shed 7 bases, J shed 0 bases, and the junction held 7 bases outside the gene matches. The DNA of the CDR3 is TGCGCCAGCCGGACCGGGACTAGCGGTAGCACAGATACGCAGTATTTT. It specifies CASRTGTSGSTDTQYF.

This clonotype was found many times. The rearrangement links TRBV4-2 to TRBJ2-7; TRBD2 agrees at 10 bases. This CDR3 contains 15 residues. Germline V gene data show CDR1 as LGHNA and CDR2 as YNFKEQ. V was clipped by 0 bases and J by 6 bases; unmatched bases: 5. CDR3 sequence (DNA): TGTGCCAGCAGCCAAGATGCTAGCGGGAGCGTCGAGCAGTACTTC. As protein: CASSQDASGSVEQYF.

This clonotype was seen a few times. This may stem from a read error, because a much larger clone lies one nucleotide away. The chain uses TRBV27 and TRBJ2-5; tentatively, D is TRBD1 or TRBD2 (5 bases each). The CDR3 extends over 14 amino acids. Germline CDR1 MNHEY, CDR2 SMNVEV (reference sequence). The CDR3 sequence is CASRRGGKGETQCF. CDR3 coding DNA: TGTGCCAGCAGAAGGGGTGGAAAGGGAGAGACCCAGTGCTTC.

The table lists this clonotype with many counts. The chain carries TRBV18 and TRBJ1-2, with a possible D match to TRBD1 (5 bases). Trimming took 4 bases from V and 7 from J, leaving 22 bases between them. The CDR3 extends over 16 amino acids. CDR1 is KGHSH, CDR2 LQKENI, per germline. DNA for the CDR3: TGTGCCAGCTCACGGGAACCGGGACCTTTCTTCGCTGGCTACACCTTC. Protein product: CASSREPGPFFAGYTF.

This clonotype was found many times. The chain links TRBV6-5 to TRBJ1-1; D unclear. The V end lost 5 bases, the J end lost 0 bases, and 10 bases lay between the germline ends. There are 14 residues in the CDR3. Germline values: CDR1 MNHEY, CDR2 SVGAGI. The CDR3 nucleotides are TGTGCCAGCAGTGAACTGGGCTTGAACACTGAAGCTTTCTTT. It is translated as CASSELGLNTEAFF.

This clonotype was observed a handful of times. V usage is TRBV7-2 and J usage is TRBJ2-2, with TRBD2 as a possible D gene (6 bases). The CDR3 has 13 residues. V was pared by 5 bases and J by 9 bases, with 13 bases between. The germline V gene encodes CDR1 SGHTA and CDR2 FQGNSA. The CDR3 protein is CASSPGLRRELFF. CDR3 nucleotides: TGTGCCAGCAGCCCCGGACTACGGCGGGAGCTGTTTTTT.

This clonotype occurred a few times. The genes are TRBV3-1 and TRBJ2-3; the D gene is possibly TRBD2 (6 bases). The V gene's germline CDR1 is LGHDT and CDR2 YNNKEL (reference sequence). The CDR3 runs 16 residues. Trimming removed 0 bases from V and 3 bases from J, with 13 bases in between. The CDR3 here is CASSQDLRAGTDTQYF. The CDR3 coding sequence is TGTGCCAGCAGCCAAGATCTGAGGGCGGGAACAGATACGCAGTATTTT.

This clonotype has a count of ten or more. For the CDR3, the DNA is TGCAGTGCACATGTTCTGGCGGGAGTTTGGGAGACCCAGTACTTC. This gives the protein CSAHVLAGVWETQYF. This chain connects TRBV20-1 to TRBJ2-5; 7 nucleotides align to TRBD2. The CDR3 is 15 residues long. Germline trimming cut 6 bases from V and 5 bases from J; bases unmatched to any gene: 15. CDR1 DFQATT and CDR2 SNEGSKA come from the germline V gene (reference sequence).

The J gene is TRBJ2-5, the V gene TRBV5-1; D uncertain. The germline gives CDR1 SGHRS, CDR2 YFSETQ. V was trimmed by 0 bases and J by 5 bases, leaving 14 bases between them. The CDR3 sequence is 15 residues long. DNA of the CDR3: TGCGCCAGCAGCTTGGACCGCCAGGATGCGGAGACCCAGTACTTC. Protein: CASSLDRQDAETQYF.

At least ten counts were recorded for this clonotype. This chain links TRBV29-1 with TRBJ2-1; 8 nucleotides match TRBD1. Germline V gene data show CDR1 as SQVTM and CDR2 as ANQGSEA. After removal of 5 bases from V and 0 bases from J, the junction contained 6 bases not matched to a gene. The CDR3 consists of 15 residues. The CDR3 loop is CSVPQGAGSYNEQFF. The CDR3 DNA reads as TGCAGCGTTCCCCAGGGGGCCGGCTCCTACAATGAGCAGTTCTTC.

This clonotype has at least ten counts. The rearrangement uses TRBV7-8 and TRBJ1-5, with D unclear. V was clipped by 1 base and J by 0 bases, with 10 bases between them. CDR3 size: 16 residues. Germline V lookup: CDR1 SGHVS, CDR2 FQNEAQ. The CDR3 reads CASSLDIGHSNQPQHF. The CDR3 DNA sequence: TGTGCCAGCAGCTTAGATATCGGGCATAGCAATCAGCCCCAGCATTTT.

This clonotype was detected ten times or more. This chain connects TRBV6-2 or TRBV6-3 to TRBJ1-5; 11 bases match TRBD1. The V and J ends lost 2 bases and 1 base, in that order; junction bases with no gene match: 16. Germline lookup yields CDR1 MNHEY and CDR2 SVGEGT. This CDR3 contains 21 residues. CDR3 amino acids: CASSYRIGQGATPGSNQPQHF. The CDR3 coding sequence is TGTGCCAGCAGTTACCGGATCGGACAGGGGGCCACTCCCGGGAGCAATCAGCCCCAGCATTTT.

This clonotype has more than one count but fewer than ten. V is TRBV11-3 and J is TRBJ2-2; a weak D match, TRBD1 (5 bases). Germline lookup yields CDR1 SGHNT and CDR2 YENEEA. The CDR3 contains 16 residues. Trimming shortened V by 5 bases and J by 5 bases, and 18 bases separated the two germline ends. CDR3 nucleotides: TGTGCCAGCAGCCCTTCTGGCCCCAGGGAAACCGGGGAGCTGTTTTTT. This gives the protein CASSPSGPRETGELFF.

This clonotype came up many times. V usage is TRBV10-1 and J usage is TRBJ2-7, with 14 positions matching TRBD2. Per the germline V gene, CDR1 is WNHNN and CDR2 is SYGVQD (reference sequence). The CDR3 is 15 residues long. V lost 3 bases, J lost 3 bases, and 1 base stayed unmatched. The CDR3 loop is CASSEGTSGSYEQYF. The CDR3 DNA is TGCGCCAGCAGTGAAGGGACTAGCGGGAGCTACGAGCAGTACTTC.

As DNA, the CDR3 is TGCAGTGCTGCCTCGCCCCGGGGACAGGCGGCTGAGCAGTTCTTC. Residues: CSAASPRGQAAEQFF. V usage is TRBV20-1 and J usage is TRBJ2-1; 8 bases agree with TRBD1. Germline-derived CDR1 and CDR2 are DFQATT and SNEGSKA (reference sequence). The CDR3 contains 15 residues. The V gene end was trimmed by 5 bases and the J gene end by 9 bases; junction bases not matched to a gene: 15.